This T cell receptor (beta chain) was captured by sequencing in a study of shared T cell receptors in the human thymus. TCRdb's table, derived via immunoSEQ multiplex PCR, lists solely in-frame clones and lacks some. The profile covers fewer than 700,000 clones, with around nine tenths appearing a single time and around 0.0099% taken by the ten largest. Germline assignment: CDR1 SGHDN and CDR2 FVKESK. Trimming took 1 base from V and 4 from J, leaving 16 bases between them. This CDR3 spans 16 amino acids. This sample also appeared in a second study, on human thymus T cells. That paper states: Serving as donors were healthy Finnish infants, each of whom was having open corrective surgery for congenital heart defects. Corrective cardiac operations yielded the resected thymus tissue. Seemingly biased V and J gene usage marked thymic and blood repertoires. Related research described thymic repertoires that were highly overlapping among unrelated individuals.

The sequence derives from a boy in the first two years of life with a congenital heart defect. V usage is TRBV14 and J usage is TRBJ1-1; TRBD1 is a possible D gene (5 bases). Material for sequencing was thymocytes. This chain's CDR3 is CASSQVGTVLGTEAFF. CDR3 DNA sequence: TGTGCCAGCAGCCAAGTTGGGACTGTTCTCGGCACTGAAGCTTTCTTT.